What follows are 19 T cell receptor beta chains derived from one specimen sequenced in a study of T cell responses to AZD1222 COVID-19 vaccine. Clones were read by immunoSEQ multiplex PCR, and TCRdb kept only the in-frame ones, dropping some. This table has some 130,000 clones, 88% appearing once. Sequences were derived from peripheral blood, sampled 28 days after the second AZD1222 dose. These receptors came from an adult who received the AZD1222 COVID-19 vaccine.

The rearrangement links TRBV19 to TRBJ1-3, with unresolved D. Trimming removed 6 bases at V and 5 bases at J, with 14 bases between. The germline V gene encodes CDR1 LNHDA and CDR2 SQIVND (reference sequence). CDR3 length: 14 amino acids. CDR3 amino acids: CASREEVGRNTIYF. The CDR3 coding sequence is TGTGCCAGTAGGGAAGAGGTTGGAAGAAACACCATATATTTT.

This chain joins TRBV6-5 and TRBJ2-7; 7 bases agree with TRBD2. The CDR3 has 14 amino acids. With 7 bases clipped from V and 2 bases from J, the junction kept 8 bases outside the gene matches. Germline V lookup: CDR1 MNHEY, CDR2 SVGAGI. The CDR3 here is CASMREFPTYEQYF. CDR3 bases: TGTGCCAGCATGCGGGAGTTTCCCACCTACGAGCAGTACTTC.

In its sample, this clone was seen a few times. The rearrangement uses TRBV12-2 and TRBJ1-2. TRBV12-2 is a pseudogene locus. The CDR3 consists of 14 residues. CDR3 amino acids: CASRLWDGNYGYTF. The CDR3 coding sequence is TGTGCAAGTCGCTTGTGGGACGGTAACTATGGCTACACCTTC.

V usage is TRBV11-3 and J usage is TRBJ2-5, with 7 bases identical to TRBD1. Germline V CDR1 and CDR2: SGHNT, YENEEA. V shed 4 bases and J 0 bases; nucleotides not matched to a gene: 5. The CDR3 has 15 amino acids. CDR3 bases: TGTGCCAGCAGCTCGAAGACAGGGTACCAAGAGACCCAGTACTTC. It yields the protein CASSSKTGYQETQYF.

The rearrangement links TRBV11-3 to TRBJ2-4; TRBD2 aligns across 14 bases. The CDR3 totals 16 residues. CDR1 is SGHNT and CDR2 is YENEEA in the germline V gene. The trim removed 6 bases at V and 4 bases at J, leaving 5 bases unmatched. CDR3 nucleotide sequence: TGTGCCAGCAGACCGACTAGCGGGGGGGATAAAAACATTCAGTACTTC. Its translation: CASRPTSGGDKNIQYF.

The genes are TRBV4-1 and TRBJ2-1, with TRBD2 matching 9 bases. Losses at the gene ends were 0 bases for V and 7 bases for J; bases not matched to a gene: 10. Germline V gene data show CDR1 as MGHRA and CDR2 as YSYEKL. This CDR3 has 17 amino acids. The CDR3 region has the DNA TGCGCCAGCAGCCAAGAGAACTCGCGGGGGGGCCAGAATGAGCAGTTCTTC. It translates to CASSQENSRGGQNEQFF.

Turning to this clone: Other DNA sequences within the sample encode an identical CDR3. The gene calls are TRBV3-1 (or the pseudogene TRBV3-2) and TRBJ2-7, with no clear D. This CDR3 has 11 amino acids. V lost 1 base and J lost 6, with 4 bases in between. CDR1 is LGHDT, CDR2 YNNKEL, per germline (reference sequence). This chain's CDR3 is CASSQGGEQYF. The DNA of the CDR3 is TGTGCCAGCAGCCAAGGGGGCGAGCAGTACTTC.

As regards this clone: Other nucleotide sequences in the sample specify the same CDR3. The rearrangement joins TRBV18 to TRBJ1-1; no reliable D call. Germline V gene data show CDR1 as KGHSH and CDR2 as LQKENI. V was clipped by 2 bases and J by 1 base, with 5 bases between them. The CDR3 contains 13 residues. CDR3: CASSPTENTEAFF. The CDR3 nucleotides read TGTGCCAGCTCACCAACGGAGAACACTGAAGCTTTCTTT.

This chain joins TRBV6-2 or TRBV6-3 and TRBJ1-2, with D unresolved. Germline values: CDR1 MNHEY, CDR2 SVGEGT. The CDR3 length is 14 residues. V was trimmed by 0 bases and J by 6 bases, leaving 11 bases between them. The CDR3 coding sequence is TGTGCCAGCAGTTACTCTGGGCCCGCGGATGGCTACACCTTC. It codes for CASSYSGPADGYTF.

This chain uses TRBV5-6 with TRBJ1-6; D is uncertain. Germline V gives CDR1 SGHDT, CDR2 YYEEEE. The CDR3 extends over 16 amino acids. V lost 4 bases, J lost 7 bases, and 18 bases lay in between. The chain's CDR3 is CASSNPSRGGNSPLHF. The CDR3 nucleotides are TGTGCCAGCAGCAATCCGTCGCGGGGTGGGAATTCACCCCTCCACTTT.

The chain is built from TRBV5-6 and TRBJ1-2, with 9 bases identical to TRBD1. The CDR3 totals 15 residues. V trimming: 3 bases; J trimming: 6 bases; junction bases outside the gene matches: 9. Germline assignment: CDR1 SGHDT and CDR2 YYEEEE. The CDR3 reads CASSSTGTGRDGYTF. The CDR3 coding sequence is TGTGCCAGCAGCTCGACCGGGACAGGGAGGGATGGCTACACCTTC.

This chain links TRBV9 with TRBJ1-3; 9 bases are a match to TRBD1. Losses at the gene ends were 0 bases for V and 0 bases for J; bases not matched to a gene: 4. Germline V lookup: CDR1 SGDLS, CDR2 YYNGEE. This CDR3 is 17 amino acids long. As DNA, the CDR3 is TGTGCCAGCAGCGTAGCGCCACAGGGGGCCTCTGGAAACACCATATATTTT. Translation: CASSVAPQGASGNTIYF.

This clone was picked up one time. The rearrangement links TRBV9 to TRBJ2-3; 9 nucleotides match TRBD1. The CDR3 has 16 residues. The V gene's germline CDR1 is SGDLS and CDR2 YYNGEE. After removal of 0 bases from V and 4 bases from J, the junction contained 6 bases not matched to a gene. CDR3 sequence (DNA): TGTGCCAGCAGCGTAGGGACAGGGGTTGTAGCAGATACGCAGTATTTT. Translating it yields CASSVGTGVVADTQYF.

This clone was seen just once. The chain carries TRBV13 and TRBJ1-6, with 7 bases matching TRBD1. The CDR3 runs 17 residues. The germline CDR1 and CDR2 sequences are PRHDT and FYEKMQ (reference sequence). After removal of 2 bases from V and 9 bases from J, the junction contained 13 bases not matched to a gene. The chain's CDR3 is CASSLNGRGYSGSPLHF. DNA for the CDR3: TGTGCCAGCAGCTTAAACGGCAGGGGGTATTCAGGTTCACCCCTCCACTTT.

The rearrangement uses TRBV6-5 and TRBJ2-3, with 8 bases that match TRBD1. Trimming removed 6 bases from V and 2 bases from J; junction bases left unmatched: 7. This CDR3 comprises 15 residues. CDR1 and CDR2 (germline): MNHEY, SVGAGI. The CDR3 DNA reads TGTGCCAGCAGCAACACAGGGGGGCACACAGATACGCAGTATTTT. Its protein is CASSNTGGHTDTQYF.

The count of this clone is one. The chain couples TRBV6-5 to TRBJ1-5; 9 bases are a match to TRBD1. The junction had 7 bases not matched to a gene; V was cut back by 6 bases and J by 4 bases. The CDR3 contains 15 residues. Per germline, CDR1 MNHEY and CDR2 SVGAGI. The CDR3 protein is CASSWGQGTNQPQHF. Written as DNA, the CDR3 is TGTGCCAGCAGCTGGGGACAGGGTACAAATCAGCCCCAGCATTTT.

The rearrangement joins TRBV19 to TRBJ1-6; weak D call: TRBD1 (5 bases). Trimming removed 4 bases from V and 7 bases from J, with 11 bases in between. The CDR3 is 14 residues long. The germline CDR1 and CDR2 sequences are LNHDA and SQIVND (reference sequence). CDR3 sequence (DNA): TGTGCCAGTAGTACAGGGCTCCGGAATTCACCCCTCCACTTT. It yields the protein CASSTGLRNSPLHF.

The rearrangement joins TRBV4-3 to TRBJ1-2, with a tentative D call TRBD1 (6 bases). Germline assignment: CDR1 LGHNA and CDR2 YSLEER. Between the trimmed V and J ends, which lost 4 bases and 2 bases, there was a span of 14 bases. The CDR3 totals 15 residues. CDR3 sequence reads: CASSLSTGINYGYTF. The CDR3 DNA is TGCGCCAGCAGCCTTTCGACAGGAATAAACTATGGCTACACCTTC.

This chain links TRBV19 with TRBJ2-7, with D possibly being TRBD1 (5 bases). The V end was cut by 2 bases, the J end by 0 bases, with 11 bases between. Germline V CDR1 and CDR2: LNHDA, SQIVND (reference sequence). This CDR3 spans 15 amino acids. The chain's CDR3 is CASSIQGDSSYEQYF. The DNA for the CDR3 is TGTGCCAGTAGTATACAGGGCGATAGCTCCTACGAGCAGTACTTC.